The source of this TCR beta chain is a study of blood T cell repertoires in COVID-19. Study details: Donors in the United States, Italy and Spain gave samples during acute or convalescent COVID-19.

Germline values: CDR1 MNHEY, CDR2 SMNVEV (reference sequence). This CDR3 has 14 amino acids. J lost 8 bases, V lost 3 bases, and 9 bases had no gene match. Assay: immunoSEQ multiplex PCR; the TCRdb copy retains only in-frame clones and omits some. The table has some 110,000 clones, roughly 81% seen once. The source is a woman in her seventies with acute or convalescent COVID-19. The genes are TRBV27 and TRBJ1-1, with 7 bases lining up with TRBD1. Sequencing used peripheral blood. The CDR3 nucleotides are TGTGCCAGCAGTTTGTACAGGGGACCTTACGAAGCTTTCTTT. Residues: CASSLYRGPYEAFF.